This paragraph covers one TCR beta chain sequence. No antigen is known for it. Some clones are missing from TCRdb's copy, which holds only in-frame ones; the method was immunoSEQ multiplex PCR. This table holds under 13,000 clones, around 70% found once. This record belongs to a study of chemoradiotherapy in HPV16-positive cancers. Study-wide findings and caveats: During treatment, candidate HPV-specific clones and E7-related motifs expanded in tumor.

Sampling was done from a patient who underwent chemoradiotherapy. This clonotype was obtained from a human donor with HPV-associated anogenital cancer.

The CDR3 protein is CASSPYPDRGGVDEQYF. The CDR3 coding sequence is TGTGCCAGCAGCCCCTACCCAGACAGGGGGGGCGTGGACGAGCAGTACTTC. The rearrangement joins TRBV11-2 to TRBJ2-7; 9 bases match TRBD1. V trimming: 5 bases; J trimming: 5 bases; junction bases outside the gene matches: 16. CDR1 and CDR2 (germline): SGHAT, FQNNGV. This CDR3 has 17 residues. Using reference TRBV11-2 and TRBJ2-7 for the parts outside the CDR3, the full variable domain is EAGVAQSPRYKIIEKRQSVAFWCNPISGHATLYWYQQILGQGPKLLIQFQNNGVVDDSQLPKDRFSAERLKGVDSTLKIQPAKLEDSAVYLCASSPYPDRGGVDEQYFGPGTRLTVT.